Shown below are 19 T cell receptor beta chains from a single sample sequenced in a study of T cell responses to AZD1222 COVID-19 vaccine. Method: immunoSEQ multiplex PCR; TCRdb's copy keeps in-frame clones and lacks some. The sample lists about 82,000 clones; 75% to 90% were seen once. The sequencing used peripheral blood, collected 28 days after the second AZD1222 dose. These receptors were obtained from an adult who received the AZD1222 COVID-19 vaccine.

This clone was detected once. This sequence joins TRBV28 and TRBJ2-1; D may be TRBD1 (5 bases). The CDR3 is 13 residues long. Trimming shortened V by 6 bases and J by 10 bases, and 16 bases separated the two germline ends. Germline V CDR1 and CDR2: MDHEN, SYDVKM. The CDR3 sequence is CASSIQYRPEQFF. The CDR3 DNA is TGTGCCAGCAGCATTCAGTACAGGCCCGAGCAGTTCTTC.

The chain links TRBV28 to TRBJ2-7; possibly TRBD1 for D (6 bases). Trimming removed 2 bases at V and 4 bases at J, with 9 bases between. CDR1 is MDHEN, CDR2 SYDVKM, per germline. This CDR3 is built from 13 residues. CDR3 residues: CASSLGGPYEQYF. The CDR3 coding sequence is TGTGCCAGCAGTTTAGGGGGCCCGTACGAGCAGTACTTC.

The chain carries TRBV10-3 and TRBJ1-6; D is possibly TRBD1 (5 bases). The V end lost 0 bases, the J end lost 10 bases, and 16 bases lay between the germline ends. Per germline, CDR1 ENHRY and CDR2 SYGVKD. The CDR3 covers 16 residues. The CDR3 reads CAISESTGTLISPLHF. The CDR3 nucleotides read TGTGCCATCAGTGAGTCGACCGGGACCCTAATCTCACCCCTCCACTTT.

The chain combines TRBV24-1 with TRBJ2-2; possibly TRBD1 for D (6 bases). Germline values: CDR1 KGHDR, CDR2 SFDVKD. Trimming shortened V by 4 bases and J by 6 bases, and 11 bases separated the two germline ends. The CDR3 runs to 14 residues. In DNA form, the CDR3 reads TGTGCCACCAGTGACCTACAGGGTGCCGGGGAGCTGTTTTTT. This codes for CATSDLQGAGELFF.

The rearrangement links TRBV2 to TRBJ2-2; D may be TRBD1 or TRBD2 (5 bases each). The CDR3 runs to 12 residues. Trimming shortened V by 8 bases and J by 3 bases, and 7 bases separated the two germline ends. The V gene's germline CDR1 is SNHLY and CDR2 FYNNEI. The CDR3, as DNA: TGTGCCAGCCGGGGACACACCGGGGAGCTGTTTTTT. Translation gives CASRGHTGELFF.

Only a few counts were recorded for this clone. This rearrangement joins TRBV11-1 to TRBJ1-2; D perhaps matches TRBD1 (5 bases). The V gene lost 5 bases and the J gene lost 4 bases, with 11 bases spanning the gap. Per germline, CDR1 SGHAT and CDR2 FQDESV (reference sequence). The CDR3 has 13 amino acids. CDR3 nucleotide sequence: TGTGCCAGCAGCCCTGGGGGTTTCTATGGCTACACCTTC. It is translated as CASSPGGFYGYTF. Full variable domain (missing parts from reference TRBV11-1 and TRBJ1-2): EAEVAQSPRYKITEKSQAVAFWCDPISGHATLYWYRQILGQGPELLVQFQDESVVDDSQLPKDRFSAERLKGVDSTLKIQPAELGDSAMYLCASSPGGFYGYTFGSGTRLTVV.

The rearrangement joins TRBV12-3 or TRBV12-4 to TRBJ2-1, with unresolved D. Trimming cost V 4 bases and J 7 bases, with 11 bases left between them. This CDR3 has 13 residues. The CDR3 spells CASSSQTGNEQFF. The CDR3 DNA is TGTGCCAGCAGTTCCCAGACTGGAAATGAGCAGTTCTTC.

The rearrangement joins TRBV21-1 to TRBJ2-3. TRBV21-1 is an annotated pseudogene. CDR3 length: 12 amino acids. The CDR3 DNA is TGTGCCAGCAGCAAAAGTTGGGATACGCAGTATTTT. Translating it yields CASSKSWDTQYF.

This chain links TRBV20-1 with TRBJ2-7, with D unresolved. Per the germline V gene, CDR1 is DFQATT and CDR2 is SNEGSKA (reference sequence). Trimming stripped 7 bases from V and 1 base from J, with 8 bases between. The CDR3 loop spans 11 amino acids. The CDR3 spells CSVLKSYEQYF. As DNA, the CDR3 is TGCAGTGTCCTGAAATCCTACGAGCAGTACTTC.

The chain has TRBV12-3 or TRBV12-4 and TRBJ2-1, with TRBD2 matching over 11 bases. The ends lost 5 bases at V and 9 bases at J; junction bases unmatched: 3. This CDR3 is 13 amino acids long. In DNA form, the CDR3 reads TGTGCCAGCAGTGCCGGGACTAGCGGTGAGCAGTTCTTC. Translating it yields CASSAGTSGEQFF.

The chain joins TRBV14 to TRBJ2-1; the D gene is possibly TRBD1 (6 bases). Trimming took off 8 bases at V and 6 bases at J, with 8 bases between the two ends. The CDR3 covers 11 residues. CDR1 and CDR2 from the germline V gene are SGHDN and FVKESK. The CDR3 region is CASGTFNEQFF. The CDR3 nucleotides read TGTGCCAGCGGGACATTCAATGAGCAGTTCTTC.

The J gene is TRBJ1-1, the V gene TRBV7-8; D possibly corresponds to TRBD1 (5 bases). The CDR3 runs 14 residues. The V end lost 7 bases, the J end lost 6 bases, and 18 bases lay between the germline ends. The V gene's germline CDR1 is SGHVS and CDR2 FQNEAQ. The CDR3 is CASTNSGRAAEAFF. CDR3 bases: TGTGCCAGCACAAATAGCGGCAGGGCAGCTGAAGCTTTCTTT.

This chain joins TRBV7-6 and TRBJ1-5; 7 bases are a match to TRBD1. Germline CDR1 and CDR2: SGHVS and FNYEAQ. Trimming at V came to 4 bases and at J to 0 bases, leaving 12 bases not matched to a gene. CDR3 length: 18 amino acids. The CDR3 region is CASSSRTGGPNSNQPQHF. The CDR3 region has the DNA TGTGCCAGCAGCTCAAGGACAGGTGGGCCGAATAGCAATCAGCCCCAGCATTTT.

This chain connects TRBV5-5 to TRBJ1-1; tentative D call: TRBD1 (6 bases). CDR1 is SGHKS, CDR2 YYEKEE, per germline (reference sequence). V lost 3 bases and J lost 7, with 16 bases in between. This CDR3 comprises 14 residues. The CDR3 coding sequence is TGTGCCAGCAGCTCCGGACAGCCCGCCGGTGAAGCTTTCTTT. Translation gives CASSSGQPAGEAFF.

This chain connects TRBV19 to TRBJ1-5, with TRBD1 matching 7 bases. The CDR3 sequence is 13 residues long. CDR1 and CDR2 (germline): LNHDA, SQIVND (reference sequence). V gave up 3 bases and J gave up 11 bases; unmatched junction bases: 7. The CDR3 here is CASSIEGGKAQHF. The DNA of the CDR3 is TGTGCCAGTAGTATCGAAGGGGGCAAGGCCCAGCATTTT.

The V and J genes are TRBV30 and TRBJ2-5, with 7 positions matching TRBD2. CDR3 length: 14 residues. Trimming took 0 bases from V and 1 from J; bases not matched to a gene: 2. CDR1 is GTSNPN and CDR2 is SVGIG in the germline V gene (reference sequence). CDR3 amino acids: CAWSVGGSQETQYF. The CDR3 nucleotides are TGTGCCTGGAGTGTCGGCGGGAGCCAAGAGACCCAGTACTTC.

V usage is TRBV9 and J usage is TRBJ2-3, with TRBD1 matching over 12 bases. CDR1 is SGDLS, CDR2 YYNGEE, per germline. CDR3 length: 16 amino acids. Trimming at V came to 6 bases and at J to 4 bases, leaving 9 bases not matched to a gene. The CDR3 nucleotides are TGTGCCAGCAACCCCGGGGACAGGGGGCCAGCAGATACGCAGTATTTT. This codes for CASNPGDRGPADTQYF. Using reference TRBV9 and TRBJ2-3 for the parts outside the CDR3, the full variable domain is DSGVTQTPKHLITATGQRVTLRCSPRSGDLSVYWYQQSLDQGLQFLIQYYNGEERAKGNILERFSAQQFPDLHSELNLSSLELGDSALYFCASNPGDRGPADTQYFGPGTRLTVL.

The chain has TRBV11-2 and TRBJ2-5, with D hard to call. The V end lost 1 base, the J end lost 4 bases, and 10 bases lay between the germline ends. The CDR3 extends over 14 amino acids. The germline V gene encodes CDR1 SGHAT and CDR2 FQNNGV. The CDR3 region is CASSLGVGLETQYF. In DNA form, the CDR3 reads TGTGCCAGCAGCTTAGGGGTCGGCTTAGAGACCCAGTACTTC.

The chain joins TRBV4-1 to TRBJ2-1; no clear D gene. CDR1 is MGHRA, CDR2 YSYEKL, per germline. V lost 4 bases, J lost 3 bases, and 10 bases lay in between. This CDR3 has 14 residues. The CDR3 bases are TGCGCCAGCAGCCCTCGGGCGCACTACAATGAGCAGTTCTTC. Protein: CASSPRAHYNEQFF.